The T cell receptor beta chain under discussion was sequenced for a study of identical twins. Study results and caveats: The authors noted that invariant MAIT and iNKT cells could partly confound zero-insertion analyses. Among out-of-frame alpha sequences shared by twins, low generation probability occurred in excess.

For this clonotype: Its antigen is unidentified.

The ends were cut back, 7 bases at V and 4 bases at J, with 8 bases in the middle. The CDR3 contains 11 residues. Germline assignment: CDR1 DFQATT and CDR2 SNEGSKA (reference sequence). Unique molecular identifiers were present on cDNA, and template switching added a universal primer site. TCRdb recomputed calls from the 5' RACE reads with MiXCR, one row per CDR3 protein. The table lists approximately 220,000 distinct CDR3 sequences, around a tenth of them singletons. Sample: memory (CD45RO+) T cells sorted from blood. This clonotype originated in a woman aged 18-29 years in good health. This chain connects TRBV20-1 to TRBJ2-1, with TRBD2 as a possible D gene (5 bases). CDR3 sequence: CSGRVYNEQFF. For the CDR3, the DNA is TGCAGTGGGCGGGTGTACAATGAGCAGTTCTTC.